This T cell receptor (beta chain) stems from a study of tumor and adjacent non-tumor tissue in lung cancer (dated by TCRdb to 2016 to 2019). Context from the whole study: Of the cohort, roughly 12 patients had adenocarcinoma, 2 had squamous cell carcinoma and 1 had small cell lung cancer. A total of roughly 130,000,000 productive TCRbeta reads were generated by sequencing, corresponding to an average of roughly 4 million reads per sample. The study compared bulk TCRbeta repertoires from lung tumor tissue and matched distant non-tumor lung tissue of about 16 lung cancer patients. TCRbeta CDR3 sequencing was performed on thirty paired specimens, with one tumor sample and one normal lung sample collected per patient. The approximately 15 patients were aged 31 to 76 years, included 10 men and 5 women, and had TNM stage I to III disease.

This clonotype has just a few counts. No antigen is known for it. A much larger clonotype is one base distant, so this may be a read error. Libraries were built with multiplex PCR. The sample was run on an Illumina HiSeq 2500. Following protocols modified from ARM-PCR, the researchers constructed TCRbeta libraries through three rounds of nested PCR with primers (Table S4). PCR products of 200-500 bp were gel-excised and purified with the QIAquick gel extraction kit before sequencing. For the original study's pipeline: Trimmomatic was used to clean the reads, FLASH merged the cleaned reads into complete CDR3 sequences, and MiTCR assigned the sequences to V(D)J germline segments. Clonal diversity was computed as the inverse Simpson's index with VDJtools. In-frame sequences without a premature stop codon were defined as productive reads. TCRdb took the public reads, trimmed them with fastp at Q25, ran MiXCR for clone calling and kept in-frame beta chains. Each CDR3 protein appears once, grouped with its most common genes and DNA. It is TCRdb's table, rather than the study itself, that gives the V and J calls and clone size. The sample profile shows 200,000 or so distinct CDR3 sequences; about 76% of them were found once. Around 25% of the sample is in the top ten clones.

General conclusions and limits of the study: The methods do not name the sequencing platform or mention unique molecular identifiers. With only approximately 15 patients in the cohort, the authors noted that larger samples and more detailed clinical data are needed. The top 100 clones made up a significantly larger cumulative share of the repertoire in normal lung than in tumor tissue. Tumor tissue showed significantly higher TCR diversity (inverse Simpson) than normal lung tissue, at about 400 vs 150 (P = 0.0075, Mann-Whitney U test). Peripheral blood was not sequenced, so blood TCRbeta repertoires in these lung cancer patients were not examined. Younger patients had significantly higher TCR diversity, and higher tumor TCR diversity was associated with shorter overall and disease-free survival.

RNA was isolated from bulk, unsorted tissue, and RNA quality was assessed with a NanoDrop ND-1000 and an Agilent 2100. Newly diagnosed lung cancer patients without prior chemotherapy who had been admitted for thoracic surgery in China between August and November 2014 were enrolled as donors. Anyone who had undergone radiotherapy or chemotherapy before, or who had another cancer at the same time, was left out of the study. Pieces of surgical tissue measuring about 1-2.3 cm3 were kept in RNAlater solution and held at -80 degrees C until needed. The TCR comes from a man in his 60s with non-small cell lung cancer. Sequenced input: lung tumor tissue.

The DNA is TGCGCCAGCAGCCCACAGGACCGCGAGCAGTACTTC. Its protein reads: CASSPQDREQYF. Recombination linked TRBV5-1 to TRBJ2-7; TRBD1 is perhaps the D gene, given 5 matching bases. Its CDR3 holds 12 amino acids, cysteine through phenylalanine. The only DNA kept is the CDR3, 36 bases in frame from the first base. V is cut by 4 bases and J by 6 bases, and the space between the germline ends is 11 bases. CDR1 and CDR2, per the germline V gene, are SGHRS and YFSETQ.